The 30 T cell receptor beta chains presented below share a single source sample, sequenced in a study of blood T cell repertoires in COVID-19. The assay was immunoSEQ multiplex PCR, and TCRdb's table has in-frame clones only and misses some. This table has approximately 120,000 clones, roughly 86% appearing once. Specimen: peripheral blood. These receptors all come from a human donor in a cohort sampled during active COVID-19.

Comment on this clone: At the DNA level, this CDR3 is encoded by other sequences in the same sample as well. The genes are TRBV25-1 and TRBJ2-5; 9 positions agree with TRBD1. V gave up 3 bases and J gave up 5 bases; unmatched junction bases: 4. Germline CDR1 and CDR2: MGHDK and SYGVNS. The CDR3 contains 14 residues. In DNA, the CDR3 is TGTGCCAGCAGTGAGACAGGGGGTCGGGAGACCCAGTACTTC. Protein sequence: CASSETGGRETQYF.

The rearrangement joins TRBV19 to TRBJ1-2; D call uncertain. The CDR3 loop spans 14 amino acids. Trimming removed 4 bases at V and 2 bases at J, with 11 bases between. Looked up from germline, CDR1 is LNHDA and CDR2 is SQIVND (reference sequence). CDR3 region: CASSTSNPNYGYTF. In DNA, the CDR3 is TGTGCCAGTAGTACTTCTAACCCCAACTATGGCTACACCTTC. The full variable domain, in which reference TRBV19 and TRBJ1-2 provide the parts outside the CDR3, is DGGITQSPKYLFRKEGQNVTLSCEQNLNHDAMYWYRQDPGQGLRLIYYSQIVNDFQKGDIAEGYSVSREKKESFPLTVTSAQKNPTAFYLCASSTSNPNYGYTFGSGTRLTVV.

The chain combines TRBV10-1 with TRBJ1-2, with 7 bases that match TRBD1. V dropped 6 bases and J dropped 7; count of bases not matched to a gene: 8. The CDR3 has 13 amino acids. CDR1 is WNHNN and CDR2 is SYGVQD in the germline V gene (reference sequence). The CDR3 reads CASSHDRQGGYTF. The CDR3 DNA is TGCGCCAGCAGCCACGATAGACAGGGTGGCTACACCTTC.

The chain combines TRBV6-6 with TRBJ2-7; 7 bases map to TRBD1. The CDR3 consists of 14 residues. The germline CDR1 and CDR2 sequences are MNHNY and SVGAGI (reference sequence). After removal of 5 bases from V and 4 bases from J, the junction contained 8 bases not matched to a gene. The CDR3 here is CASSRDRVGYEQYF. In nucleotides, the CDR3 is TGTGCCAGCAGTAGAGACAGGGTCGGGTACGAGCAGTACTTC.

Only one count was recorded for this clone. The rearrangement links TRBV10-3 to TRBJ2-7; the D gene is possibly TRBD2 (5 bases). Per germline, CDR1 ENHRY and CDR2 SYGVKD. This CDR3 region has 14 residues. V dropped 3 bases and J dropped 2 bases, with 11 bases sitting between them. The CDR3, as DNA: TGTGCCATCAGTGACGGGATAATGCCCTACGAGCAGTACTTC. Protein product: CAISDGIMPYEQYF.

The chain carries TRBV27 and TRBJ2-2, with TRBD1 identical over 12 bases. The CDR3 contains 17 residues. The germline V gene encodes CDR1 MNHEY and CDR2 SMNVEV (reference sequence). V shed 9 bases, J shed 3 bases, and the junction held 11 bases outside the gene matches. This CDR3 is CARRDRGQLADTGELFF. The DNA for the CDR3 is TGTGCCAGACGGGACAGGGGGCAATTGGCGGACACCGGGGAGCTGTTTTTT.

The chain has TRBV6-5 and TRBJ2-3; 7 bases align to TRBD2. Trimming at V came to 2 bases and at J to 6 bases, leaving 8 bases not matched to a gene. The CDR3 contains 15 residues. Germline CDR1 MNHEY, CDR2 SVGAGI. CDR3 sequence reads: CASSYGGGGSDTQYF. The CDR3, as DNA: TGTGCCAGCAGTTACGGTGGCGGGGGTAGTGATACGCAGTATTTT.

Written as DNA, the CDR3 is TGTGCCAGCTCCTATAGGGGGAGCTATGGCTACACCTTC. This codes for CASSYRGSYGYTF. The rearrangement joins TRBV27 to TRBJ1-2; tentative D call: TRBD1 (6 bases). V was trimmed by 8 bases and J by 4 bases, leaving 14 bases between them. This CDR3 comprises 13 residues. Germline V gene lookup returns CDR1 MNHEY and CDR2 SMNVEV (reference sequence).

This chain connects TRBV9 to TRBJ2-1; D uncertain. This CDR3 spans 11 amino acids. Germline V gives CDR1 SGDLS, CDR2 YYNGEE. V dropped 4 bases and J dropped 5 bases, with 4 bases sitting between them. The CDR3 DNA sequence: TGTGCCAGCAGCCAGGACAATGAGCAGTTCTTC. It is translated as CASSQDNEQFF.

The V and J genes are TRBV27 and TRBJ2-4; D is ambiguous. Trimming cost V 8 bases and J 1 base, with 9 bases left between them. This CDR3 comprises 13 residues. Germline values: CDR1 MNHEY, CDR2 SMNVEV (reference sequence). CDR3 coding DNA: TGTGCCAGCGGCCAAGCGGCCAAAAACATTCAGTACTTC. Its protein product is CASGQAAKNIQYF.

The DNA for the CDR3 is TGCGCCAGCAGCCCGACAGGATTCCAAGGAAACACCATATATTTT. Protein product: CASSPTGFQGNTIYF. The chain joins TRBV5-1 to TRBJ1-3; tentative D call: TRBD1 (6 bases). This CDR3 region has 15 residues. The germline V gene encodes CDR1 SGHRS and CDR2 YFSETQ. V lost 4 bases and J 4 bases, leaving 15 bases between the germline ends.

In this sample, this clone turned up a few times. This rearrangement joins TRBV21-1 to TRBJ1-1. TRBV21-1 is given as a pseudogene. The CDR3 consists of 15 residues. CDR3 amino acids: CASSNRAGRITEAFF. The CDR3 DNA reads TGTGCCAGCAGCAACCGAGCGGGGCGTATCACTGAAGCTTTCTTT.

The chain combines TRBV5-1 with TRBJ1-3, with TRBD1 identical over 8 bases. This CDR3 has 14 amino acids. Losses at the gene ends were 4 bases for V and 8 bases for J; bases not matched to a gene: 8. Germline V gives CDR1 SGHRS, CDR2 YFSETQ. For the CDR3, the DNA is TGCGCCAGCAGCCCTGGGGGGACAGGCGACACCATATATTTT. Translating gives CASSPGGTGDTIYF.

This chain uses TRBV6-6 with TRBJ1-5; 8 bases are a match to TRBD1. Germline loops: CDR1 MNHNY, CDR2 SVGAGI (reference sequence). The V segment lost 2 bases and the J segment 4 bases; nucleotides outside the gene matches: 4. This CDR3 contains 15 residues. The CDR3 nucleotides read TGTGCCAGCAGTTACCAAGGACAGGGAAATCAGCCCCAGCATTTT. It is translated as CASSYQGQGNQPQHF.

This sequence joins TRBV7-9 and TRBJ1-2; D remains ambiguous. In germline, CDR1 is SEHNR, CDR2 FQNEAQ (reference sequence). Trimming pared 2 bases from V and 7 bases from J, leaving 5 bases between. This CDR3 contains 11 residues. CDR3 bases: TGTGCCAGCAGCTTACGGTCTGGCTACACCTTC. This sequence encodes CASSLRSGYTF.

This chain uses TRBV19 with TRBJ1-4, with D maybe TRBD1 (5 bases). CDR3 length: 17 amino acids. CDR1 LNHDA and CDR2 SQIVND come from the germline V gene (reference sequence). V lost 2 bases, J lost 7 bases, and 20 bases lay in between. The CDR3 loop reads CASSISSGRARGEKLFF. The CDR3 nucleotides are TGTGCCAGTAGTATATCGTCGGGCCGCGCTAGGGGTGAAAAACTGTTTTTT.

This clone was recorded at least ten times. The V gene is TRBV2, the J gene TRBJ2-7, with 7 bases aligning to TRBD2. Trimming cost V 1 base and J 0 bases; bases outside gene matches: 3. The CDR3 sequence is 15 residues long. Germline V gene data show CDR1 as SNHLY and CDR2 as FYNNEI. The CDR3 is CASSEESGASYEQYF. For the CDR3, the DNA is TGTGCCAGCAGTGAAGAAAGCGGGGCCTCCTACGAGCAGTACTTC.

The chain combines TRBV5-1 with TRBJ2-7, with 7 bases lining up with TRBD1. CDR1 and CDR2 (germline): SGHRS, YFSETQ. With 0 bases clipped from V and 6 bases from J, the junction kept 9 bases outside the gene matches. There are 15 residues in the CDR3. The CDR3 here is CASSLEGQSLSEQYF. CDR3 DNA: TGCGCCAGCAGCTTGGAGGGACAGAGTCTCTCCGAGCAGTACTTC.

The CDR3 spells CASSGHHTKTRKDGYTF. DNA for the CDR3: TGTGCCAGCAGTGGTCACCACACCAAAACTAGGAAGGATGGCTACACCTTC. The rearrangement joins TRBV6-1 to TRBJ1-2; no clear D. This CDR3 comprises 17 residues. V gave up 4 bases and J gave up 6 bases, with 24 bases separating them. In germline, CDR1 is MNHNS, CDR2 SASEGT.

This chain joins TRBV5-4 and TRBJ2-1; 9 nucleotides match TRBD2. CDR3 size: 15 residues. In germline, CDR1 is SGHNT, CDR2 YYREEE (reference sequence). The trim removed 7 bases at V and 4 bases at J, leaving 9 bases unmatched. CDR3 in amino acids: CASWKGGGAYNEQFF. The CDR3 DNA is TGTGCCAGCTGGAAGGGCGGGGGGGCTTACAATGAGCAGTTCTTC.

This clone was detected once. The V call is TRBV3-1 (or the pseudogene TRBV3-2), the J call TRBJ2-3; TRBD2 matches 11 bases. The CDR3 has 15 residues. Germline assignment: CDR1 LGHDT and CDR2 YNNKEL (reference sequence). The J segment lost 3 bases and the V segment lost 4 bases, leaving 3 bases of the junction unmatched. The CDR3 region is CASSLLAGATDTQYF. CDR3 DNA: TGTGCCAGCAGCCTACTAGCGGGGGCGACAGATACGCAGTATTTT.

The chain recombines TRBV4-1 with TRBJ2-2, with 10 bases identical to TRBD1. Germline V gene lookup returns CDR1 MGHRA and CDR2 YSYEKL. J was trimmed by 3 bases and V by 4 bases; bases with no gene match: 11. CDR3 length: 18 residues. The CDR3 region is CASSPSIDRGLDTGELFF. Here the CDR3 DNA reads TGCGCCAGCAGCCCAAGTATTGACAGGGGGCTAGACACCGGGGAGCTGTTTTTT.

The genes are TRBV15 and TRBJ1-4; D is perhaps TRBD1 (5 bases). The CDR3 contains 16 residues. Germline assignment: CDR1 LNHNV and CDR2 YYDKDF (reference sequence). Trimming pared 0 bases from V and 7 bases from J, leaving 15 bases between. The CDR3 DNA sequence: TGTGCCACCAGCAGAGATCCGAGGCAGGGTAGTGAAAAACTGTTTTTT. Protein sequence: CATSRDPRQGSEKLFF.

This rearrangement joins TRBV6-6 to TRBJ1-3; no clear D gene. Germline V gene sequence: CDR1 MNHNY, CDR2 SVGAGI (reference sequence). There are 15 residues in the CDR3. The ends were cut back, 2 bases at V and 2 bases at J, with 10 bases in the middle. The CDR3 reads CASSYMAEPGNTIYF. The CDR3 region has the DNA TGTGCCAGCAGTTACATGGCCGAACCTGGAAACACCATATATTTT.

The chain has TRBV6-6 and TRBJ2-7; tentative D call: TRBD2 (7 bases). The CDR3 spans 14 residues. The V and J ends lost 0 bases and 4 bases respectively, with 10 bases between them. The germline CDR1 and CDR2 sequences are MNHNY and SVGAGI (reference sequence). DNA of the CDR3: TGTGCCAGCAGTTACTCCGCGGGGGCATACGAGCAGTACTTC. As protein: CASSYSAGAYEQYF.

The chain joins TRBV19 to TRBJ1-2, with TRBD1 matching over 8 bases. V dropped 2 bases and J dropped 2; count of bases not matched to a gene: 4. The CDR3 covers 15 residues. Germline V gene data show CDR1 as LNHDA and CDR2 as SQIVND (reference sequence). The CDR3 is CASSIKTGANYGYTF. CDR3 coding DNA: TGTGCCAGTAGTATAAAGACAGGGGCAAACTATGGCTACACCTTC.

This chain joins TRBV6-5 and TRBJ1-6; TRBD1 might be the D (6 bases). CDR1 is MNHEY and CDR2 is SVGAGI in the germline V gene. V lost 0 bases to trimming and J lost 7 bases, with 10 bases between them. The CDR3 covers 15 residues. In DNA, the CDR3 is TGTGCCAGCAGTTACTCTCAGGGGTGGAATTCACCCCTCCACTTT. The encoded protein is CASSYSQGWNSPLHF.

The chain uses TRBV7-7 and TRBJ2-3, with a possible D match to TRBD2 (5 bases). V was pared by 4 bases and J by 3 bases, with 8 bases between. CDR1 and CDR2 from the germline V gene are SSHAT and FNYEAQ (reference sequence). The CDR3 sequence is 13 residues long. The CDR3 coding sequence is TGTGCCAGCAGCTCGCGGGTGACAGATACGCAGTATTTT. Its protein product is CASSSRVTDTQYF.

This chain uses TRBV19 with TRBJ2-1, with D maybe TRBD1 (6 bases). The CDR3 has 15 amino acids. Germline CDR1 is LNHDA and CDR2 is SQIVND (reference sequence). Trimming left V 4 bases short and J 7 bases short, with 17 bases between. The CDR3 coding sequence is TGTGCCAGTAGTACCCGCCCGAGGGGGTGGAATGAGCAGTTCTTC. Translated, it gives CASSTRPRGWNEQFF.

CDR3 sequence: CAWSVISSRAGNIQYF. As DNA, the CDR3 is TGTGCCTGGAGTGTAATTTCATCCAGGGCAGGCAACATTCAGTACTTC. This chain links TRBV30 with TRBJ2-4; the D gene is possibly TRBD1 (5 bases). CDR3 length: 16 residues. Trimming cost V 0 bases and J 7 bases, with 19 bases left between them. CDR1 is GTSNPN, CDR2 SVGIG, per germline (reference sequence).